This T cell receptor beta chain comes out of a study of spatial heterogeneity in lung cancer. Time point denoted: sample taken at primary tumor resection. Unsorted whole RNA of tumor, nontumor lung or frozen PBMC was sequenced. The V gene lost 2 bases and the J gene lost 4 bases, with 12 bases spanning the gap. There are 15 residues in the CDR3. Germline values: CDR1 SGHTA, CDR2 FQGNSA. This clonotype was seen a handful of times. Each TCR cDNA molecule carried a unique molecular identifier. TCRdb fed the 5' RACE reads into MiXCR, producing one record per CDR3 protein. The top ten hold about 40% of the sample, which has about 47,000 distinct CDR3 sequences, about 10% seen once.

The chain joins TRBV7-2 to TRBJ1-5, with D hard to call. This clonotype was sampled from a female donor with early-stage non-small cell lung cancer. Material: PBMCs, obtained at surgery. CDR3 bases: TGTGCCAGCAGCTTAAAGACTGGGATGAATCAGCCCCAGCATTTT. Translated, it gives CASSLKTGMNQPQHF.